This TCR beta chain comes out of a study of response to subunit inactivated influenza vaccine. Study conclusions and caveats: New T cells are recruited in small numbers by each seasonal influenza vaccination, according to the authors' suggestion.

This clonotype appeared a few times. Antigen specificity is unknown. The germline gives CDR1 PRHDT, CDR2 FYEKMQ (reference sequence). The CDR3 covers 15 residues. V was clipped by 2 bases and J by 1 base; unmatched bases: 2. Via MiXCR, TCRdb re-called the RT-PCR reads, giving one row per CDR3 protein. The table lists approximately 170,000 distinct CDR3 sequences, approximately 12% of them singletons. The data also belong to a second study, concerning T cells expressing NK-cell markers. That paper states: For TCR beta, cDNA was produced by 5'RACE template switching with UMIs. Several donors showed dominant NKG2C+ clonotypes comprising about 1.0-7.0% of their CD8+ T cells. What remained unclear was the HCMV specificity of expanded NKG2C+ T cell clones.

The clonotype comes from a man aged 45-65 years who received an inactivated influenza vaccine. The sample consisted of CD8+ T cells sorted from PBMCs, taken 11 to 12 days after vaccination. This sequence joins TRBV13 and TRBJ1-1; 9 bases are shared with TRBD1. The DNA of the CDR3 is TGTGCCAGCAGCTTAAGGGGACAGGGGAACACTGAAGCTTTCTTT. This gives the protein CASSLRGQGNTEAFF.